The rows below give T cell receptor beta chains drawn from one sample of a study of high-grade serous ovarian cancer treatment subgroups. Profiling relied on immunoSEQ multiplex PCR, and the TCRdb table lists in-frame clones only, not all of them. The table lists approximately 40,000 clones, 79% of them singletons. The sequenced sample consisted of tumor tissue. The receptors derive from a human donor with high-grade serous ovarian cancer. Both conserved end residues are part of each CDR3.

length: 15; V: TRBV4-2; J: TRBJ2-2; CDR3: CASSQGQGRAGELFF
length: 16; V: TRBV7-9; J: TRBJ1-5; CDR3: CASSLVGVEGNQPQHF
length: 14; V: TRBV6-1; J: TRBJ2-7; CDR3: CASSKGGSTYEQYF
length: 15; V: TRBV9; J: TRBJ1-3; CDR3: CASSVGVSSGNTIYF
length: 13; V: TRBV11-3; J: TRBJ1-2; CDR3: CASSLRTGSGYTF
length: 15; V: TRBV7-2; J: TRBJ2-7; CDR3: CASSLGGPGHYEQYF
length: 13; V: TRBV28; J: TRBJ2-1; CDR3: CASSPSHGNEQFF
length: 15; V: TRBV29-1; J: TRBJ1-2; CDR3: CSVEGREGFNYGYTF
length: 13; V: TRBV27; J: TRBJ1-5; CDR3: CASRLGDNQPQHF
length: 15; V: TRBV2; J: TRBJ2-4; CDR3: CASSEISRAQNIQYF
length: 20; V: TRBV28; J: TRBJ2-7; CDR3: CASSSLTGTSGFPVGDEQYF
length: 14; V: TRBV6-5; J: TRBJ1-1; CDR3: CASSQGGQNTEAFF
length: 18; V: TRBV7-9; J: TRBJ2-1; CDR3: CASSFDFAGKSSYNEQFF
length: 11; V: TRBV5-6; J: TRBJ2-7; CDR3: CASRREYEQYF
length: 18; V: TRBV4-3; J: TRBJ2-2; CDR3: CASSQDPGLAGATGELFF
length: 15; V: TRBV10-3; J: TRBJ2-3; CDR3: CAISSGLAGPDTQYF
length: 15; V: TRBV6-5; J: TRBJ1-1; CDR3: CASSYSPTGPTEAFF
length: 13; V: TRBV27; J: TRBJ1-5; CDR3: CASSLSLNQPQHF
length: 13; V: TRBV5-4; J: TRBJ2-3; CDR3: CASSPPSTDTQYF
length: 15; V: TRBV7-2; J: TRBJ1-4; CDR3: CASSLRAGGAGKLFF
length: 15; V: TRBV28; J: TRBJ1-1; CDR3: CASSREQPKNTEAFF
length: 14; V: TRBV19; J: TRBJ1-1; CDR3: CASSRTGSNTEAFF
length: 11; V: TRBV27; J: TRBJ2-7; CDR3: CASCHLHEQYF
length: 13; V: TRBV5-4; J: TRBJ1-5; CDR3: CASSLGGDQPQHF
length: 16; V: TRBV7-6; J: TRBJ1-2; CDR3: CASSLDPSLSMAGYTF
length: 14; V: TRBV5-4; J: TRBJ2-3; CDR3: CASSLAGNTDTQYF
length: 14; V: TRBV5-6; J: TRBJ1-1; CDR3: CASSLSPPNTEAFF
length: 15; V: TRBV28; J: TRBJ1-5; CDR3: CASSSWAHQREPQHF